Reported below is one T cell receptor (beta chain). The entry originates in a study of blood T cell repertoires in COVID-19. TCRdb's copy holds only in-frame clones and misses some; the assay was immunoSEQ multiplex PCR. The table includes 25,000 to 30,000 clones, approximately 80% detected once. CDR3 size: 17 residues. Trimming removed 2 bases from V and 1 base from J, with 17 bases in between. Germline-derived CDR1 and CDR2 are SEHNR and FQNEAQ (reference sequence). The J gene is TRBJ1-1, the V gene TRBV7-9, with D maybe TRBD1 (5 bases). Sequenced: peripheral blood. This sequence originates from a man between 65 and 80 years old with active COVID-19. Here the CDR3 DNA reads TGTGCCAGCAGCTTATCTAGAGGGGAGGGTAGGAACACTGAAGCTTTCTTT. Protein sequence: CASSLSRGEGRNTEAFF.